What follows are 10 T cell receptor beta chains derived from one specimen sequenced in a study of shared clonotypes between healthy human individuals. TCRdb's copy holds only in-frame clones and misses some; the assay was immunoSEQ multiplex PCR. This sample has 2 million to 2.5 million clones, with about 95% found just once. Naivety among CD8 cells was defined by CD45RO negativity and positive CCR7 selection, thereby excluding terminally differentiated effector memory CD45RA+ cells. The sequenced sample was naive CD8+ T cells sorted from blood. These receptors all stem from a man younger than 35 in good health.

The genes are TRBV7-8 and TRBJ2-1; 8 nucleotides match TRBD2. This CDR3 contains 14 residues. Trimming at V came to 6 bases and at J to 4 bases, leaving 5 bases not matched to a gene. CDR1 and CDR2 from the germline V gene are SGHVS and FQNEAQ. CDR3 bases: TGTGCCAGCAGGGAGATAGCGGGGTACAATGAGCAGTTCTTC. Encoded protein: CASREIAGYNEQFF.

This chain's CDR3 is CASSLDNSGNTIYF. DNA for the CDR3: TGTGCCAGCAGCTTAGATAACTCTGGAAACACCATATATTTT. This rearrangement joins TRBV7-6 to TRBJ1-3; unclear D gene. This CDR3 has 14 amino acids. V dropped 1 base and J dropped 0 bases, with 4 bases sitting between them. CDR1 is SGHVS, CDR2 FNYEAQ, per germline. The variable domain in full, with the rest retrieved from reference TRBV7-6 and TRBJ1-3, is GAGVSQSPRYKVTKRGQDVALRCDPISGHVSLYWYRQALGQGPEFLTYFNYEAQQDKSGLPNDRFSAERPEGSISTLTIQRTEQRDSAMYRCASSLDNSGNTIYFGEGSWLTVV.

The chain has TRBV7-9 and TRBJ1-1; 7 bases fit TRBD1. Unmatched junction bases numbered 7, after V lost 3 bases and J lost 0 bases. CDR3 length: 16 residues. Looked up from germline, CDR1 is SEHNR and CDR2 is FQNEAQ (reference sequence). The CDR3 bases are TGTGCCAGCAGCTTTCCTACGGGACAGCTGAACACTGAAGCTTTCTTT. It codes for CASSFPTGQLNTEAFF.

This clone was seen only once. V is TRBV6-5 and J is TRBJ2-7; D uncertain. The CDR3 sequence is 16 residues long. Trimming shortened V by 0 bases and J by 0 bases, and 12 bases separated the two germline ends. Germline V gene data show CDR1 as MNHEY and CDR2 as SVGAGI. CDR3 amino acids: CASSYSSDQSSYEQYF. The CDR3 DNA follows: TGTGCCAGCAGTTACTCGAGCGACCAGAGCTCCTACGAGCAGTACTTC.

The genes are TRBV7-6 and TRBJ1-2; D may be TRBD1 (6 bases). The CDR3 runs 16 residues. Trimming left V 1 base short and J 5 bases short, with 17 bases between. CDR1 and CDR2 from the germline V gene are SGHVS and FNYEAQ. The CDR3 DNA sequence: TGTGCCAGCAGCTTAGAATCCGAAGGGGGAGTTTATGGCTACACCTTC. It translates to CASSLESEGGVYGYTF.

Turning to this clone: Other DNA sequences in this sample translate to the same CDR3. V and J are TRBV27 and TRBJ2-7; maybe TRBD1 (6 bases). CDR1 and CDR2 from the germline V gene are MNHEY and SMNVEV (reference sequence). The CDR3 has 14 amino acids. The ends were cut back, 0 bases at V and 0 bases at J, with 6 bases in the middle. CDR3 sequence: CASSLSGASYEQYF. DNA for the CDR3: TGTGCCAGCAGTTTATCGGGGGCCTCCTACGAGCAGTACTTC.

For this clone: The sample has other DNA sequences that encode this CDR3 too. The chain is built from TRBV7-3 and TRBJ2-3, with a tentative D call TRBD2 (6 bases). V lost 1 base and J lost 4, with 9 bases in between. This CDR3 is 14 amino acids long. Germline lookup yields CDR1 SGHTA and CDR2 FQGTGA. DNA of the CDR3: TGTGCCAGCAGCTTAATCGGGGGTTCAGATACGCAGTATTTT. Its protein product is CASSLIGGSDTQYF. Full variable domain (rest looked up from reference TRBV7-3 and TRBJ2-3): GAGVSQTPSNKVTEKGKYVELRCDPISGHTALYWYRQSLGQGPEFLIYFQGTGAADDSGLPNDRFFAVRPEGSVSTLKIQRTERGDSAVYLCASSLIGGSDTQYFGPGTRLTVL.

This chain links TRBV10-3 with TRBJ2-2; TRBD2 might be the D (5 bases). The CDR3 covers 15 residues. Germline CDR1 is ENHRY and CDR2 is SYGVKD. V lost 3 bases and J lost 2, with 10 bases in between. The CDR3 spells CAISDGGFNTGELFF. For the CDR3, the DNA is TGTGCCATCAGTGACGGAGGATTCAACACCGGGGAGCTGTTTTTT.

The chain has TRBV18 and TRBJ2-7; either TRBD1 or TRBD2 may supply D (5 bases each). V was shortened by 3 bases and J by 7 bases, with 22 bases between the two germline ends. The CDR3 has 16 residues. Germline assignment: CDR1 KGHSH and CDR2 LQKENI. In DNA, the CDR3 is TGTGCCAGCTCACCCGCTGGGGGAGCCTCCTACGAGGAGCAGTACTTC. Its translation is CASSPAGGASYEEQYF. The full variable domain, rest sourced from reference TRBV18 and TRBJ2-7, is NAGVMQNPRHLVRRRGQEARLRCSPMKGHSHVYWYRQLPEEGLKFMVYLQKENIIDESGMPKERFSAEFPKEGPSILRIQQVVRGDSAAYFCASSPAGGASYEEQYFGPGTRLTVT.

The chain combines TRBV7-9 with TRBJ2-1, with a weak D call TRBD1 (6 bases). V gave up 8 bases and J gave up 1 base, with 9 bases separating them. The V gene's germline CDR1 is SEHNR and CDR2 FQNEAQ (reference sequence). This CDR3 comprises 13 residues. The CDR3 loop reads CASHRVSYNEQFF. CDR3 in DNA: TGTGCCAGCCACAGGGTTTCCTACAATGAGCAGTTCTTC.